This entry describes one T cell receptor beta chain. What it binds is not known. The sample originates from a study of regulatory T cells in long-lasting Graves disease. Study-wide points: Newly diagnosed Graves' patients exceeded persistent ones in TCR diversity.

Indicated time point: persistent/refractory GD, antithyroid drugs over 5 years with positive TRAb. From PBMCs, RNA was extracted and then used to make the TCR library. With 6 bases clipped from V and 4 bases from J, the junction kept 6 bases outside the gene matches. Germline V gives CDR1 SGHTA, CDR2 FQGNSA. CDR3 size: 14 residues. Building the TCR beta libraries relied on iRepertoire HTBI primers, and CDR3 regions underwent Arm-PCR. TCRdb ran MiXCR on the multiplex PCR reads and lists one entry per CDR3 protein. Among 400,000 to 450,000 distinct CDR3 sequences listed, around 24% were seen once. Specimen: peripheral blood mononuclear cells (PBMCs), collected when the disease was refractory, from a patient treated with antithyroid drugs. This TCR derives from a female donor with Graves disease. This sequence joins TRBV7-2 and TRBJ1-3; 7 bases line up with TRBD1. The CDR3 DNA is TGTGCCAGCAGACCGACAGGGTCCGGAAACACCATATATTTT. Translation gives CASRPTGSGNTIYF.